This T cell receptor beta chain was found in a study of cytomegalovirus exposure and HLA in healthy donors. PCR involved 60 Vbeta and 13 Jbeta primers. Generated by immunoSEQ multiplex PCR, the TCRdb table keeps only in-frame clones and is missing some. The sample lists 150,000 to 200,000 clones, approximately 70% occurring once. To note about this clone: Its specificity is unknown.

Overall study results and limits: Fewer N-insertions (relative to the 666-donor mean) were reportedly seen in an Asian-associated ancestry cluster in a later analysis. Several top significant clusters appeared, in a later analysis, to be linked to common viral pathogens. The HLA-A and HLA-B alleles of most subjects were reportedly predicted accurately from TCR beta sequences.

CDR3 length equals 13 residues. Trimming removed 0 bases from V and 2 bases from J, with 5 bases in between. The germline V gene encodes CDR1 SGDLS and CDR2 YYNGEE. Sequencing was done on a sample of PBMCs. The TCR was taken from a man in his forties or fifties in good health and CMV-seropositive. This chain connects TRBV9 to TRBJ2-5; weak D call: TRBD2 (5 bases). The CDR3 loop is CASSVGGQETQYF. CDR3 sequence (DNA): TGTGCCAGCAGCGTAGGCGGGCAAGAGACCCAGTACTTC.